This T cell receptor (beta chain) was captured in a study of Ad26.COV2.S vaccination and SARS-CoV-2 variants. Study summary: The donor belonged to the COV1001 Ad26.COV2.S trial arm.

TCRdb's copy holds only in-frame clones and misses some; the assay was immunoSEQ multiplex PCR. The sample carries nearly 400,000 clones, 89% recorded once. This CDR3 has 14 residues. Germline CDR1 is LGHNA and CDR2 is YNFKEQ. The V and J ends lost 0 bases and 10 bases respectively, with 10 bases between them. Comments on this clone: Its antigen is undetermined.

Treatment reported: roughly 18 received Ad26.COV2.S at low or high dose, single or two shots; a few received placebo; per-sample allocation not given. Day 63 following the first vaccine or placebo injection was when the samples were taken. Its platform was an Ad26 vector, and its expressed antigen was Wuhan-strain SARS-CoV-2 spike. Notes on the study in general: Recipients given vaccine exceeded placebo recipients in spike-specific TCR breadth. Researchers reported similar non-spike TCR breadth in vaccine and placebo recipients.

The chain recombines TRBV4-2 with TRBJ1-6; no firm D call. The TCR originated in a person aged 18-60 years who received the Ad26.COV2.S COVID-19 vaccine or a placebo. Sequenced material: peripheral blood, taken in a trial of Ad26.COV2.S vaccine versus placebo. CDR3 sequence reads: CASSQDKNVSPLHF. In nucleotides, the CDR3 is TGTGCCAGCAGCCAAGATAAGAATGTCTCACCCCTCCACTTT.